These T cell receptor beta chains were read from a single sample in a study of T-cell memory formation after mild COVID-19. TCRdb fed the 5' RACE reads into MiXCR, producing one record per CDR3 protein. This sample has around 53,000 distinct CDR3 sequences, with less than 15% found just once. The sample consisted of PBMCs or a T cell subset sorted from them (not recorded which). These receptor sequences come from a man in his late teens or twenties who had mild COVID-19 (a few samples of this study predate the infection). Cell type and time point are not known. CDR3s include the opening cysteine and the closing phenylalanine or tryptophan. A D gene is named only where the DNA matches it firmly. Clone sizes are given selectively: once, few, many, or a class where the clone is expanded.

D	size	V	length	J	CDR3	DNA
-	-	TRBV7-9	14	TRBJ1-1	CASSLRGANTEAFF	TGTGCCAGCAGCTTAAGGGGGGCGAACACTGAAGCTTTCTTT
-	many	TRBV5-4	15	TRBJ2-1	CASRRGASSYNEQFF	TGTGCCAGCAGGAGGGGGGCCAGTTCCTACAATGAGCAGTTCTTC
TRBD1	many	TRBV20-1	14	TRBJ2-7	CSASLGQGRNEQYF	TGCAGTGCTAGTTTGGGACAGGGGAGAAACGAGCAGTACTTC
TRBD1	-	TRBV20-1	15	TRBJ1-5	CSARMGTGEYQPQHF	TGCAGTGCTAGGATGGGGACAGGGGAATATCAGCCCCAGCATTTT
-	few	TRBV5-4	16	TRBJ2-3	CASSFIPGVIADTQYF	TGTGCCAGCAGCTTTATTCCGGGGGTGATCGCAGATACGCAGTATTTT
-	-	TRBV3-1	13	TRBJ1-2	CASSQGPYYGYTF	TGTGCCAGCAGCCAGGGACCCTACTATGGCTACACCTTC
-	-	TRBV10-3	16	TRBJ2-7	CAISESAQVSSYEQYF	TGTGCCATCAGTGAGTCGGCGCAGGTCAGCTCCTACGAGCAGTACTTC
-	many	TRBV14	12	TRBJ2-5	CASSQNRETQYF	TGTGCCAGCAGCCAAAATAGGGAGACCCAGTACTTC
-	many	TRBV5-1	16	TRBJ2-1	CASSLPSPGTYNEQFF	TGCGCCAGCAGCCTTCCATCCCCAGGGACCTACAATGAGCAGTTCTTC
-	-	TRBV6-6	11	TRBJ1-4	CASNRKEKLFF	TGTGCCAGCAACAGGAAAGAAAAACTGTTTTTT
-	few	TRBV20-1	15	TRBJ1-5	CSASPGEGPYHSQHF	TGCAGTGCTAGCCCCGGTGAGGGCCCCTATCATTCCCAGCATTTT